This T cell receptor (beta chain) was captured by sequencing in a study of immune characteristics of hereditary and idiopathic chronic pancreatitis. About the full investigation: Local pancreatic immune cells and TCRbeta repertoires were profiled in hereditary and idiopathic chronic pancreatitis and were compared with control organ donor pancreases. The gDNA-based approach was chosen because it involved minimal in vitro experimental manipulation of pancreas-infiltrating T cells. In total, about 5 control pancreases, roughly seven hereditary chronic pancreatitis pancreases and roughly six idiopathic chronic pancreatitis pancreases underwent TCRbeta sequencing. The research as a whole found: Significantly increased TCRbeta repertoire diversity and reduced clonality were observed in both chronic pancreatitis groups relative to controls. Chronic pancreatitis caused by alcohol use was not included in the study. Differences in Vbeta-Jbeta gene family usage, including TRBV10, TRBV19, TRBV23 and TRBV5, were found between hereditary and idiopathic chronic pancreatitis.

Library prep was done by the immunoSEQ multiplex PCR assay. The TCRbeta CDR3 region and neighboring sequences were amplified from pancreatic genomic DNA and then sequenced. The original pipeline was this. Repertoire diversity was measured as a mean normalized Shannon-Wiener index, alongside productive clonality and productive rearrangement counts. Control and chronic pancreatitis repertoire metrics were compared with the nonparametric Mann-Whitney U test. A clonotype counted as shared when its CDR3beta sequence had identical amino acid composition and length across subjects. TCRdb stores this immuneACCESS table with in-frame sequences only. Part of the clones is absent; in the studies checked, under half of the shortfall reflects unresolved V genes, and no reason is known for the rest. That table supplies the V and J calls and clone size; D and trimming were determined from the DNA. Counted in this sample were roughly 500 clones; approximately 63% of them appeared once. The ten largest clones represent 40% to 45% of the sample.

Control pancreas tissue was obtained from deceased organ donors without known pancreatic disease and went through the same islet isolation procedure as patient tissue. For TCRbeta sequencing, genomic DNA was pulled straight from bulk pancreas tissue, skipping any T cell sorting. Pancreas tissues from patients and organ donors were collected consecutively at two US centers. Remarks on this clone: Its antigen remains unidentified. No clone much larger than this one lies a single base away; base qualities are absent.

From the cysteine up to the phenylalanine, the CDR3 has a length of 15 residues. Left in the record is the CDR3 DNA by itself, 45 bases read in frame from the first base. As encoded in the germline V gene, CDR1 is MNHEY while CDR2 is SVGAGI. V and J are trimmed by 8 bases and 1 base, and the gene matches miss 10 bases of the junction. The V and J genes are TRBV6-5 and TRBJ1-1, and 7 junction bases match TRBD1. The specimen was pancreas tissue. This receptor was taken from a human donor who was a deceased organ donor serving as a healthy control. CDR3 sequence: CASHRGGVRNTEAFF. The DNA sequence follows: TGTGCCAGCCACAGGGGTGGCGTGAGGAACACTGAAGCTTTCTTT.